The clone carrying this T cell receptor (beta chain) appeared a few times. This record belongs to a study of T-cell reconstitution after alpha-beta-depleted transplantation in children. Preparation of the TCRbeta library was carried out with unique molecular identifiers. TCRdb reanalysed the PCR reads using MiXCR and keeps one entry per CDR3 protein. Of almost 600,000 distinct CDR3 sequences in the sample, roughly 27% were seen once. V shed 5 bases and J shed 0 bases, with 13 bases lying between them. The CDR3 length is 15 residues. CDR1 is SGHTA and CDR2 is FQGNSA in the germline V gene. The source was PBMCs, collected before TCRalphabeta/CD19-depleted stem cell transplant. The TCR was taken from a boy under three years old with Wiskott-Aldrich syndrome, due to receive a stem cell transplant. The chain employs TRBV7-2 and TRBJ1-2; D call uncertain. The CDR3 DNA is TGTGCCAGCAGCCCTAGGGTGGGCCCTAACTATGGCTACACCTTC. Amino acids: CASSPRVGPNYGYTF.